This T cell receptor (beta chain) emerged from a study of cytomegalovirus exposure and HLA in healthy donors. Points from the study as a whole: Among CMV-associated TCR beta chains, most appeared HLA-restricted in a later analysis. Investigators reported some 150 TCR beta chains as tied to cytomegalovirus. The authors later found TCR association rates varying by HLA locus, with DRB1 most and HLA-C fewest.

This clone showed up just a few times. What it binds is unknown. This PCR relied on a set of 60 Vbeta primers and 13 Jbeta primers. TCRdb's table, derived via immunoSEQ multiplex PCR, lists solely in-frame clones and lacks some. The repertoire includes around 180,000 clones, 84% of them detected once, and 0.2% to 0.3% sits in the top ten. Germline trimming cut 5 bases from V and 2 bases from J; bases unmatched to any gene: 6. CDR3 size: 15 residues. Germline V CDR1 and CDR2: MNHNS, SASEGT. What was sequenced was PBMCs. The sequence derives from a boy under 18 in good health and CMV-seronegative. This rearrangement joins TRBV6-1 to TRBJ1-5; 7 nucleotides line up with TRBD1. This CDR3 reads CASSSQGGRNQPQHF. The CDR3 bases are TGTGCCAGCAGTTCCCAGGGGGGACGCAATCAGCCCCAGCATTTT.